The T cell receptor beta chain described here comes from a study of resident and recirculating memory T cells in vitiligo. General study findings and limits: Different lesions suggested infiltration by different T cell clones.

Turning to this clone: Antigen specificity is unknown.

Method: immunoSEQ multiplex PCR; TCRdb's copy keeps in-frame clones and lacks some. The sample has 55,000 to 75,000 clones, roughly 92% seen once. This TCR came from a male donor with vitiligo. Sequences were obtained from blood.

For the CDR3, the DNA is TGTGCCAGCAGCTTACACGCGGGACTAGCGGTCGTGAACACCGGGGAGCTGTTTTTT. Translating it yields CASSLHAGLAVVNTGELFF. The gene calls are TRBV7-9 and TRBJ2-2; TRBD2 agrees at 11 bases. Germline lookup yields CDR1 SEHNR and CDR2 FQNEAQ (reference sequence). The V gene end was trimmed by 2 bases and the J gene end by 1 base; junction bases not matched to a gene: 9. The CDR3 is 19 amino acids. Full variable domain (outside the CDR3, taken from reference TRBV7-9 and TRBJ2-2): DTGVSQNPRHKITKRGQNVTFRCDPISEHNRLYWYRQTLGQGPEFLTYFQNEAQLEKSRLLSDRFSAERPKGSFSTLEIQRTEQGDSAMYLCASSLHAGLAVVNTGELFFGEGSRLTVL.